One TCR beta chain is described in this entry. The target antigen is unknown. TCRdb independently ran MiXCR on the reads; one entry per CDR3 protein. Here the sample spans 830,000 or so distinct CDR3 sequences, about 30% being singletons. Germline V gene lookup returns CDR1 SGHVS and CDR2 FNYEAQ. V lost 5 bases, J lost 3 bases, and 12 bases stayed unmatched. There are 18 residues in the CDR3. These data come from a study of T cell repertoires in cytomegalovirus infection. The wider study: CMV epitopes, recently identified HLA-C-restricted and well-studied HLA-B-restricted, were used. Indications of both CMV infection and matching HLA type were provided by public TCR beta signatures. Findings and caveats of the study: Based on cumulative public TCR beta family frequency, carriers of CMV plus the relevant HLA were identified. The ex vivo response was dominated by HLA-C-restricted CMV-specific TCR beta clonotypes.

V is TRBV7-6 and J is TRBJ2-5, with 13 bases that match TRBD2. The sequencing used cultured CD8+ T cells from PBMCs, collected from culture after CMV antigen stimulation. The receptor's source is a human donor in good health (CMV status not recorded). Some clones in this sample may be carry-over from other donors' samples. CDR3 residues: CASSVTSGGADLEETQYF. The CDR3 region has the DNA TGTGCCAGCAGCGTAACTAGCGGGGGGGCCGATTTGGAAGAGACCCAGTACTTC. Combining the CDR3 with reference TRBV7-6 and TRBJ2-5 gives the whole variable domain GAGVSQSPRYKVTKRGQDVALRCDPISGHVSLYWYRQALGQGPEFLTYFNYEAQQDKSGLPNDRFSAERPEGSISTLTIQRTEQRDSAMYRCASSVTSGGADLEETQYFGPGTRLLVL.